The 20 T cell receptor beta chains below were found in one sample sequenced in a study of cytomegalovirus exposure and HLA in healthy donors (dated by TCRdb to about 2017). The library was generated by the immunoSEQ multiplex PCR assay. For the multiplex PCR, a mixture combining 60 forward primers for TCR Vbeta segments and 13 reverse primers for TCR Jbeta segments was used. TCRdb limited this immuneACCESS table to in-frame rearrangements with V and J called. A share of clones is missing; checked studies link under half to unresolved V genes, and the rest is unexplained. Within this sample are 110,000 to 150,000 clones, with around 76% of them counted one time only. The ten largest clonotypes hold under 4.5% of the sample. Input material: PBMCs. The receptors stem from a young man in good health and CMV-seronegative.

This chain connects TRBV2 to TRBJ2-2; D is ambiguous. V was shortened by 6 bases and J by 2 bases, with 13 bases between the two germline ends. This CDR3 has 15 amino acids. Germline V gives CDR1 SNHLY, CDR2 FYNNEI. CDR3 sequence (DNA): TGTGCCAGCAGGAGCGAAAGGATTAACACCGGGGAGCTGTTTTTT. This translates into CASRSERINTGELFF.

The chain combines TRBV2 with TRBJ1-2, with unresolved D. This CDR3 has 15 amino acids. Trimming took 4 bases from V and 3 from J, leaving 15 bases between them. The germline gives CDR1 SNHLY, CDR2 FYNNEI. The CDR3 sequence: CASSGTRGLHYGYTF. CDR3 nucleotides: TGTGCCAGCAGTGGAACCCGGGGTCTTCACTATGGCTACACCTTC.

The chain joins TRBV30 to TRBJ2-7, with 10 bases identical to TRBD1. The V segment lost 1 base and the J segment 6 bases; nucleotides outside the gene matches: 6. Germline CDR1 and CDR2: GTSNPN and SVGIG (reference sequence). The CDR3 loop spans 14 amino acids. CDR3 region: CAWSGTGGISEQYF. The CDR3 nucleotides read TGTGCCTGGAGTGGGACAGGGGGTATATCCGAGCAGTACTTC. Full variable domain (missing parts from reference TRBV30 and TRBJ2-7): SQTIHQWPATLVQPVGSPLSLECTVEGTSNPNLYWYRQAAGRGLQLLFYSVGIGQISSEVPQNLSASRPQDRQFILSSKKLLLSDSGFYLCAWSGTGGISEQYFGPGTRLTVT.

This clone showed up just a few times. The chain couples TRBV2 to TRBJ1-1; 11 nucleotides agree with TRBD1. CDR3 size: 21 residues. CDR1 is SNHLY and CDR2 is FYNNEI in the germline V gene. V dropped 0 bases and J dropped 4; count of bases not matched to a gene: 19. The CDR3 sequence: CASSEAGLVPRTGGRGTEAFF. The CDR3, as DNA: TGTGCCAGCAGTGAAGCGGGTTTGGTCCCCAGGACAGGGGGCCGGGGCACTGAAGCTTTCTTT.

This chain uses TRBV19 with TRBJ2-2; D ambiguous. The CDR3 covers 14 residues. In germline, CDR1 is LNHDA, CDR2 SQIVND (reference sequence). The V and J ends lost 4 bases and 0 bases respectively, with 6 bases between them. The CDR3 loop is CASSSGSNTGELFF. CDR3 in DNA: TGTGCCAGTAGTAGCGGCTCGAACACCGGGGAGCTGTTTTTT.

V gene TRBV27 combines with J gene TRBJ2-3; TRBD2 matches at 12 bases. J was trimmed by 3 bases and V by 5 bases; bases with no gene match: 12. In germline, CDR1 is MNHEY, CDR2 SMNVEV (reference sequence). The CDR3 totals 18 residues. The CDR3: CASSRLAGVLERTDTQYF. The CDR3 coding sequence is TGTGCCAGCAGTCGACTAGCGGGAGTATTGGAGAGGACAGATACGCAGTATTTT.

The rearrangement joins TRBV9 to TRBJ1-1; no definite D call. V was trimmed by 4 bases and J by 9 bases, leaving 16 bases between them. Germline lookup yields CDR1 SGDLS and CDR2 YYNGEE. CDR3 size: 13 residues. In nucleotides, the CDR3 is TGTGCCAGCAGCTCTACGGACGGGGTTCAAGCTTTCTTT. Amino acids: CASSSTDGVQAFF.

This clone has more than one count but fewer than ten. The J gene is TRBJ1-1, the V gene TRBV6-5, with D maybe TRBD1 (5 bases). There are 14 residues in the CDR3. V lost 2 bases, J lost 7 bases, and 14 bases lay in between. CDR1 and CDR2 (germline): MNHEY, SVGAGI. Written as DNA, the CDR3 is TGTGCCAGCAGTTACGGGACTACCTCCAATGAAGCTTTCTTT. Amino acids: CASSYGTTSNEAFF.

The rearrangement uses TRBV5-1 and TRBJ2-7; D remains unclear. Germline CDR1 reads SGHRS; CDR2 reads YFSETQ. Deletions cut 4 bases from V and 1 base from J, with 9 bases between. The CDR3 contains 13 residues. CDR3: CASSMYESYEQYF. The CDR3 region has the DNA TGCGCCAGCAGCATGTATGAGTCCTACGAGCAGTACTTC. Full variable domain (remainder filled in from reference TRBV5-1 and TRBJ2-7): KAGVTQTPRYLIKTRGQQVTLSCSPISGHRSVSWYQQTPGQGLQFLFEYFSETQRNKGNFPGRFSGRQFSNSRSEMNVSTLELGDSALYLCASSMYESYEQYFGPGTRLTVT.

The rearrangement uses TRBV5-1 and TRBJ2-7, with D possibly being TRBD2 (5 bases). There are 14 residues in the CDR3. CDR1 and CDR2 (germline): SGHRS, YFSETQ. With 0 bases removed from V and 5 bases from J, the gap between germline ends came to 12 bases. The CDR3 loop reads CASSLGSGTHEQYF. The CDR3 nucleotides read TGCGCCAGCAGCTTGGGGTCGGGAACCCACGAGCAGTACTTC.

The chain has TRBV27 and TRBJ2-3; the D gene is possibly TRBD1 (5 bases). Germline CDR1 and CDR2: MNHEY and SMNVEV (reference sequence). V gave up 3 bases and J gave up 2 bases, with 9 bases separating them. CDR3 length: 14 residues. CDR3 sequence: CASSFRVATDTQYF. CDR3 DNA: TGTGCCAGCAGTTTCAGGGTAGCCACAGATACGCAGTATTTT.

The chain joins TRBV19 to TRBJ2-5, with 7 bases lining up with TRBD1. The J call is in doubt because the DNA end fits TRBJ2-7 better. The CDR3 is made up of 15 amino acids. CDR1 and CDR2 (germline): LNHDA, SQIVND (reference sequence). The chain's CDR3 is CASSNFRDSSYEQYF. Here the CDR3 DNA reads TGTGCCAGTAGTAATTTTCGGGACAGCTCCTACGAGCAGTACTTC.

The chain carries TRBV19 and TRBJ1-2; tentative D call: TRBD1 (6 bases). Germline V gene sequence: CDR1 LNHDA, CDR2 SQIVND (reference sequence). The CDR3 is 14 amino acids. Trimming took 9 bases from V and 3 from J, leaving 17 bases between them. The CDR3 loop reads CARGGNARYYGYTF. The CDR3 DNA reads TGTGCCAGAGGGGGAAACGCACGCTACTATGGCTACACCTTC.

The rearrangement joins TRBV5-1 to TRBJ2-1, with D uncertain. Germline CDR1 reads SGHRS; CDR2 reads YFSETQ. V was cut by 0 bases and J by 10 bases, with 11 bases left in between. This CDR3 spans 13 amino acids. CDR3 loop: CASSLGGSPEQFF. DNA for the CDR3: TGCGCCAGCAGCTTGGGAGGTTCTCCCGAGCAGTTCTTC.

This sequence joins TRBV4-1 and TRBJ2-5; a possible D gene is TRBD1 (6 bases). The J call may be in error: the DNA end matches TRBJ2-7 better. Germline V lookup: CDR1 MGHRA, CDR2 YSYEKL. The CDR3 sequence is 14 residues long. CDR3 DNA sequence: TGCGCCAGCAGCCAACCGGGACACACCTACGAGCAGTACTTC. Residues: CASSQPGHTYEQYF.

This clone was seen a few times. The V gene is TRBV5-4, the J gene TRBJ2-7, with 10 bases fitting TRBD1. CDR1 is SGHNT and CDR2 is YYREEE in the germline V gene (reference sequence). The CDR3 covers 15 residues. After removal of 5 bases from V and 1 base from J, the junction contained 6 bases not matched to a gene. DNA of the CDR3: TGTGCCAGCAGTCGGGACAGGGGCCTTTCCTACGAGCAGTACTTC. As protein: CASSRDRGLSYEQYF.

The chain employs TRBV30 and TRBJ1-2; 8 bases align to TRBD1. V trimming: 1 base; J trimming: 5 bases; junction bases outside the gene matches: 6. The CDR3 spans 14 residues. Looked up from germline, CDR1 is GTSNPN and CDR2 is SVGIG (reference sequence). The CDR3 protein is CAWSGTGWGYGYTF. CDR3 DNA sequence: TGTGCCTGGAGTGGGACAGGGTGGGGGTATGGCTACACCTTC.

This clone was seen once. The chain couples TRBV7-2 to TRBJ1-5, with TRBD1 matching 7 bases. The junction had 7 bases not matched to a gene; V was cut back by 6 bases and J by 2 bases. There are 15 residues in the CDR3. Germline V gene sequence: CDR1 SGHTA, CDR2 FQGNSA. DNA for the CDR3: TGTGCCAGCAGTCGACAGGGCCCAGGCAATCAGCCCCAGCATTTT. Translated, it gives CASSRQGPGNQPQHF.

The rearrangement uses TRBV4-2 and TRBJ1-2; 12 bases fit TRBD1. The germline V gene encodes CDR1 LGHNA and CDR2 YNFKEQ. This CDR3 has 16 amino acids. Trimming cost V 0 bases and J 7 bases; bases outside gene matches: 6. DNA for the CDR3: TGTGCCAGCAGCCAAGATGCGGGACAGGGGGCAGGTGGCTACACCTTC. Its protein product is CASSQDAGQGAGGYTF.

The chain couples TRBV27 to TRBJ2-1, with 9 bases matching TRBD1. The CDR3 has 15 residues. Looked up from germline, CDR1 is MNHEY and CDR2 is SMNVEV (reference sequence). V shed 5 bases and J 3 bases; nucleotides not matched to a gene: 5. The DNA of the CDR3 is TGTGCCAGCAGTGAGCCGGGACAGGGCTACAATGAGCAGTTCTTC. It codes for CASSEPGQGYNEQFF.